Included here is one T cell receptor (beta chain) sequence, with context. TCRdb's table, derived via immunoSEQ multiplex PCR, lists solely in-frame clones and lacks some. This sample has about 190,000 clones; 86% occur once, and the top ten carry about 1.5%. This entry is derived from a study of cytomegalovirus exposure and HLA in healthy donors. The CDR3 is made up of 14 amino acids. J gave up 7 bases and V 4 bases, and 7 bases lay outside the gene matches. Germline values: CDR1 MGHRA, CDR2 YSYEKL. The source of this sequence is a woman between 18 and 29 years old in good health and CMV-seronegative. This rearrangement joins TRBV4-1 to TRBJ2-7; 10 nucleotides align to TRBD1. Material: PBMCs. The CDR3 here is CASSRTGGLGEQYF. The CDR3 DNA sequence: TGCGCCAGCAGCCGGACAGGGGGACTGGGGGAGCAGTACTTC.